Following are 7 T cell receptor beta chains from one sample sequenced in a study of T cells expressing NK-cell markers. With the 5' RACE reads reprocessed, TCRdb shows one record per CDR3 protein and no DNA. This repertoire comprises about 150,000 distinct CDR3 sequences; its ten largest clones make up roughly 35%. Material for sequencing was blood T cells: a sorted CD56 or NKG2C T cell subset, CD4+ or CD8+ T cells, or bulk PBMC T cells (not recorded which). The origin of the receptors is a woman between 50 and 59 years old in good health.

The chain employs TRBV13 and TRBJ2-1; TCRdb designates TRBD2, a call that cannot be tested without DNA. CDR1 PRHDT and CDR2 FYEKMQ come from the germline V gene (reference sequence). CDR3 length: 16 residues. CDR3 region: CASSLSPGLRSHEQFF. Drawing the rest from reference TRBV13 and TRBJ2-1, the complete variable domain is AAGVIQSPRHLIKEKRETATLKCYPIPRHDTVYWYQQGPGQDPQFLISFYEKMQSDKGSIPDRFSAQQFSDYHSELNMSSLELGDSALYFCASSLSPGLRSHEQFFGPGTRLTVL.

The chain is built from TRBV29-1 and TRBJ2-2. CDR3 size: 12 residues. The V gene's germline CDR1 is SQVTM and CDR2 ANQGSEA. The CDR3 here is CSVLLNTGELFF.

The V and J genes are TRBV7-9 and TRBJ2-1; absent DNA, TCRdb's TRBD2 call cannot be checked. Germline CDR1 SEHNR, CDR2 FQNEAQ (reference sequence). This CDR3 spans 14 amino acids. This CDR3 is CASSVAGGDGEQFF.

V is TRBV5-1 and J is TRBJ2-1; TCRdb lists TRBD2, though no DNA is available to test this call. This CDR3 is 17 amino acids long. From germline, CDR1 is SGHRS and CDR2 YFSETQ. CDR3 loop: CASSSPRGTSGNHEQFF.

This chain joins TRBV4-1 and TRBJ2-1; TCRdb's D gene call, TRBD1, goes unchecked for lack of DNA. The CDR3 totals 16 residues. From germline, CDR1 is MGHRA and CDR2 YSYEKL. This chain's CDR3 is CASSQGGLGGYNEQFF.

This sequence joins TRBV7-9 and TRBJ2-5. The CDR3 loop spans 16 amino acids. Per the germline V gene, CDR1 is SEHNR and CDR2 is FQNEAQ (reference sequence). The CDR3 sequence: CASSVRSQWPQETQYF.

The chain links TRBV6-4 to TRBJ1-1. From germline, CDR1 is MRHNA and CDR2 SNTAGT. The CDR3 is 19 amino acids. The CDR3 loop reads CASPSFSTDGQTLNTEAFF.